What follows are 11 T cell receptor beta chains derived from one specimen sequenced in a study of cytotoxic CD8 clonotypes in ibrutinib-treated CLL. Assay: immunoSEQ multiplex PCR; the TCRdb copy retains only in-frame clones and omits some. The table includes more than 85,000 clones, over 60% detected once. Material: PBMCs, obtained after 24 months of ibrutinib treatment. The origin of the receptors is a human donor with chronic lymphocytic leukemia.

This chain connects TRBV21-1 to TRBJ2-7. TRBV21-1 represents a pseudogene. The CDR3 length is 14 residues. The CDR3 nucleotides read TGTGCCAGCAGCACGGGGCCCCTGAGCAACGAGCAGTACTTC. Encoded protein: CASSTGPLSNEQYF.

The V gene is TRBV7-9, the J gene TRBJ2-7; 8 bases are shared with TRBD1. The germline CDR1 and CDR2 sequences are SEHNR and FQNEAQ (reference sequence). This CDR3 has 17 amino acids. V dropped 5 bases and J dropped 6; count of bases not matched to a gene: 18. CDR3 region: CASSPGQVFPRAFEQYF. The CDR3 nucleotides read TGTGCCAGCAGCCCGGGACAGGTCTTCCCCCGGGCCTTCGAGCAGTACTTC.

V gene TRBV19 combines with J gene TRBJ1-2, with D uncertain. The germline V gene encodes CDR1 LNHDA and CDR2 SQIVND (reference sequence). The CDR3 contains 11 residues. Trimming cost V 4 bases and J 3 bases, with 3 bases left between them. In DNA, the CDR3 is TGTGCCAGTAGTAAGGACTATGGCTACACCTTC. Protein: CASSKDYGYTF.

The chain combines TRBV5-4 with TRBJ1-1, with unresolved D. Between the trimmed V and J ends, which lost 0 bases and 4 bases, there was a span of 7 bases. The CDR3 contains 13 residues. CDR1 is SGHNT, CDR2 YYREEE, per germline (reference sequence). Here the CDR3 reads CASSLAGSTEAFF. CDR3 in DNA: TGTGCCAGCAGCTTGGCGGGATCCACTGAAGCTTTCTTT.

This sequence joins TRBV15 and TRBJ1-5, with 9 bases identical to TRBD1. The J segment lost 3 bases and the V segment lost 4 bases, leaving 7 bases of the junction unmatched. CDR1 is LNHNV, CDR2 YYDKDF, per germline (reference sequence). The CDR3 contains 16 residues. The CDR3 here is CATSIPGQGFNQPQHF. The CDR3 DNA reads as TGTGCCACCAGCATTCCGGGACAGGGATTCAATCAGCCCCAGCATTTT.

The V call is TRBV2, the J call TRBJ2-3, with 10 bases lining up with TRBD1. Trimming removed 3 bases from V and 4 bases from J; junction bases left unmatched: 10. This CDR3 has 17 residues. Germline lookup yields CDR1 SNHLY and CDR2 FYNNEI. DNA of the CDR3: TGTGCCAGCAGTGACGAAGTGGACAGGGGGTTGTCAGATACGCAGTATTTT. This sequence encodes CASSDEVDRGLSDTQYF.

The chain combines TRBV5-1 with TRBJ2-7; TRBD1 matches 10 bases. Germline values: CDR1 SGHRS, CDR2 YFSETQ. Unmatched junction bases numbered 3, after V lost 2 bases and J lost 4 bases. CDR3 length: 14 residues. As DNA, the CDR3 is TGCGCCAGCAGCTTCGACAGGGGGCGATACGAGCAGTACTTC. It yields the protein CASSFDRGRYEQYF.

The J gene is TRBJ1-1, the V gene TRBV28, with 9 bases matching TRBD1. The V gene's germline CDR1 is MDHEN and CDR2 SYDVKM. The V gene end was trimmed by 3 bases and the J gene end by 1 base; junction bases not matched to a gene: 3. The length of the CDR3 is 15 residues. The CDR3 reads CASSFPGQGNTEAFF. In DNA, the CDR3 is TGTGCCAGCAGTTTCCCGGGACAGGGGAACACTGAAGCTTTCTTT.

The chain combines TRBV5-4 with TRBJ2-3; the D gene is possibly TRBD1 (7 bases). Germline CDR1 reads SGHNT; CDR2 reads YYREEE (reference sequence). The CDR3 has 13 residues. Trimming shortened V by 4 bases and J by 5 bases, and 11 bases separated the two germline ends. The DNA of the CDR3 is TGTGCCAGCAGCAGCCAGGGGGGAGATACGCAGTATTTT. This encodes CASSSQGGDTQYF.

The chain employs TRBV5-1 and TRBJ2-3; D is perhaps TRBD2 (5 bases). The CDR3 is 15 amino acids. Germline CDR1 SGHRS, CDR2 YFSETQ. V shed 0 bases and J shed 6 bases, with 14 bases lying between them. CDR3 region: CASSLGGSWGDTQYF. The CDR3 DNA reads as TGCGCCAGCAGCTTGGGAGGGTCCTGGGGTGATACGCAGTATTTT. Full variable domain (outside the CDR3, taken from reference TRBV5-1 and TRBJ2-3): KAGVTQTPRYLIKTRGQQVTLSCSPISGHRSVSWYQQTPGQGLQFLFEYFSETQRNKGNFPGRFSGRQFSNSRSEMNVSTLELGDSALYLCASSLGGSWGDTQYFGPGTRLTVL.

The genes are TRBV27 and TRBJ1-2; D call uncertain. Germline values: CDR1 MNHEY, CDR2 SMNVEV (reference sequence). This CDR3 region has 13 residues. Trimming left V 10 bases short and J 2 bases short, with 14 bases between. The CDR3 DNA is TGTGCCACTTCTATTAAAAGGAACTATGGCTACACCTTC. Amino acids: CATSIKRNYGYTF.